The subject of this entry is one T cell receptor (beta chain). Methods used by the authors: Reference gene primers were amplified, and this amplification served to estimate nucleated cell counts. Generated by immunoSEQ multiplex PCR, the TCRdb table keeps only in-frame clones and is missing some. That table is the source of V, J and clone size, and D and trimming were worked out from the DNA. The sample has 80,000 to 100,000 clones, 75% to 85% seen once; the top ten hold 10%. These data come from a study of blood T cell repertoires in COVID-19. At the level of the study: Acute-phase and convalescent COVID-19 samples originated in the United States, Italy and Spain. T cells, B-cell-depleted T cells, or PBMCs provided the cDNA or gDNA that served as material.

The germline V gene encodes CDR1 SEHNR and CDR2 FQNEAQ (reference sequence). The CDR3 length is 13 residues. V shed 5 bases, J shed 9 bases, and the junction held 6 bases outside the gene matches. The V gene is TRBV7-9, the J gene TRBJ1-1, with TRBD1 matching 10 bases. The sequencing input was peripheral blood. This TCR came from a woman in her 70s with acute or convalescent COVID-19. Here the CDR3 reads CASSRGQGEKAFF. The CDR3 coding sequence is TGTGCCAGCAGCCGTGGACAGGGGGAAAAAGCTTTCTTT.